This T cell receptor (beta chain) was sequenced in a study of T cells after yellow fever vaccination (dated by TCRdb to between 2019 and 2020). Looking at the study overall: The SMART-Seq v4 Ultra Low Input RNA kit was used to prepare libraries from fractions with low cell numbers. To follow T-cell clones before and after both primary and booster YFV17D yellow fever vaccination, bulk TCR alpha and beta repertoires underwent longitudinal sequencing. Two healthy male donors, one aged 18 to 29 and one aged 30 to 40 years, made up the cohort. Blood samples were taken at several timepoints before and after primary and secondary immunization, and bulk PBMC replicates and cell subsets were isolated. Points the paper makes about the study in general: A small fraction of clonotypes appeared in both the CD4 and CD8 compartments, likely as a result of convergent recombination. After the booster, most of the clones that had expanded following primary vaccination were detected again (about 95% of CD4 and around 87% of CD8), which suggests that memory was broadly maintained. Computational filtering was needed because FACS-sorted repertoires could contain abundant contaminating clonotypes from the bulk population. Because only a couple of donors were included in the study, the extent to which the findings can be generalized is limited. Compared with the primary T-cell response, the secondary T-cell response was weaker but faster, peaking on day 5 rather than day 15.

After removal of 7 bases from V and 2 bases from J, the junction retains 2 bases not matched to a gene. The CDR3 measures 13 amino acids from cysteine to phenylalanine. Only the CDR3 DNA stays, 39 bases, in frame from base 1. CDR1 and CDR2 (MNHNY, SVGAGI) derive from the germline V gene (reference sequence). This sample's treatment or condition label indicates: live attenuated yellow fever vaccine strain. A standard Ficoll-Paque protocol was used to isolate PBMCs from peripheral blood. Dynabeads CD4 and CD8 positive selection kits were used to isolate CD4 and CD8 T-cell fractions. TriZol was used to extract RNA from bulk PBMCs, from CD4 and CD8 fractions, and from dextramer-positive and dextramer-negative fractions. Sequencing used an Illumina NovaSeq 6000. TCR cDNA was synthesized by 5'RACE template switching, which introduced a universal primer site and unique molecular identifiers. cDNA synthesis was primed from both the TCR alpha and TCR beta constant segments. Library amplification involved two PCR steps, and the second step added sample barcodes and sequencing adapters. Libraries were sequenced on Illumina HiSeq 2500 (2x100 bp) or NovaSeq (2x150 bp). Per the original workflow: Demultiplexing of reads and collapsing into UMI consensus sequences were performed with MIGEC, and V(D)J alignment was carried out with MiXCR. Clonotypes responding to the vaccine were identified with edgeR on replicate PBMC samples, with the criteria of FDR below 0.01 and a log2 fold change above 5 up to day 15. Each bulk clonotype was labeled CD4 or CD8 based on which sequenced repertoire, CD4 or CD8, contained the clonotype at higher abundance. TCRdb passed the public sequencing reads through fastp at Q25 and MiXCR, retaining productive beta sequences. Merged by CDR3 protein, the rows form single entries marked with the most common genes and DNA. V and J calls and clone size were set by TCRdb, not the authors. The table for this sample lists about 340,000 distinct CDR3 sequences; approximately 13% of them were counted only once. The ten largest clones take up 2.5% to 4% of the sample.

With respect to this clonotype: The antigen it binds to is not known. No base quality information exists; no much larger clone differs at one position.

The sample was CD4+ T cells sorted from PBMCs, taken 15 days after the yellow fever booster vaccination. This sequence uses TRBV6-6 and TRBJ1-3; a stretch of 7 junction bases matches TRBD1. The receptor's source is a man between 18 and 35 years old who received the YFV17D yellow fever vaccine. The DNA is TGTGCCAGCATTGACAGGGCTGGAAACACCATATATTTT. Protein translation: CASIDRAGNTIYF.